This T cell receptor (beta chain) was sequenced for a study of beta chain features in type 1 diabetes. Germline V gene lookup returns CDR1 SQVTM and CDR2 ANQGSEA. Trimming cost V 4 bases and J 5 bases; bases outside gene matches: 15. CDR3 length equals 17 residues. Every bit of the isolated RNA underwent reverse transcription, so sequencing read expressed TCRB transcripts. Assay used: immunoSEQ multiplex PCR; TCRdb lists only in-frame clones, some missing. The sample lists 450,000 or so clones, more than 9.5% occurring once. The sequenced sample was naive CD4+ T cells from blood. The chain joins TRBV29-1 to TRBJ2-2; 8 bases match TRBD1. This TCR was sampled from a woman aged 18 to 35 in good health. CDR3 DNA: TGCAGCGTTGGCCTCCCCGGACAGGGACGTTTAACCGGGGAGCTGTTTTTT. Protein: CSVGLPGQGRLTGELFF.